The T cell receptor beta chain under discussion was sequenced for a study of OX40 agonist ivuxolimab in advanced cancers. Overall study results and limits: Relatively little clonal expansion, among the lowest observed, appeared in partial responders at 0.1-3.0 mg/kg. Fewer expanded clones were found on average in CD4+ than in CD8+ T cells. CD4+ and CD8+ T cells in blood underwent clonal expansion by week 6 at 0.1 to 3.0 mg/kg.

Germline V gene lookup returns CDR1 MDHEN and CDR2 SYDVKM. J was trimmed by 4 bases and V by 3 bases; bases with no gene match: 7. The CDR3 extends over 17 amino acids. The method was immunoSEQ multiplex PCR; TCRdb's version includes in-frame clones alone and lacks a portion of them. The data contain over 75,000 clones, about 92% of them singletons. Worth noting for this clone: The antigen is unknown.

The TCR comes from an adult with an advanced solid tumor such as melanoma, head and neck, liver or kidney cancer. Here the sequenced sample was CD4+ or CD8+ T cells sorted from blood, taken in a trial of the OX40 agonist ivuxolimab. The gene calls are TRBV28 and TRBJ2-3, with 13 bases fitting TRBD2. Written as DNA, the CDR3 is TGTGCCAGCAGTTTGGTCGGACTAGCGGGAGTTCCAGATACGCAGTATTTT. It translates to CASSLVGLAGVPDTQYF. Together with reference TRBV28 and TRBJ2-3, the CDR3 gives the full variable domain: DVKVTQSSRYLVKRTGEKVFLECVQDMDHENMFWYRQDPGLGLRLIYFSYDVKMKEKGDIPEGYSVSREKKERFSLILESASTNQTSMYLCASSLVGLAGVPDTQYFGPGTRLTVL.